Here is one T cell receptor (beta chain) with its context. Its cognate antigen is unknown. One end of the junction is discordant with germline, which a read error may explain. With 60 Vbeta and 13 Jbeta primers, the PCR was carried out. The table came from immunoSEQ multiplex PCR; TCRdb's copy has only in-frame clones and leaves some out. This table has 90,000 to 120,000 clones, around 79% appearing once. This entry is derived from a study of cytomegalovirus exposure and HLA in healthy donors. General observations from the study: TRBV6-2, TRBV6-3 and some other V segments were unresolvable in 87-base-pair reads. CMV serostatus alone was available as immune exposure information.

This CDR3 has 14 amino acids. From germline, CDR1 is SEHNR and CDR2 FQNEAQ (reference sequence). V usage is TRBV7-9 and J usage is TRBJ1-1; no clear D gene. This sequence was found in a woman in her 40s in good health and CMV-seronegative. Sequencing was done on a sample of PBMCs. CDR3 nucleotide sequence: TGTTCCAGCAGCTTTTCGGGAGTAGAGTCTGAAGCTTTCTTT. This translates into CSSSFSGVESEAFF. Complete variable domain (other parts from reference TRBV7-9 and TRBJ1-1): DTGVSQNPRHKITKRGQNVTFRCDPISEHNRLYWYRQTLGQGPEFLTYFQNEAQLEKSRLLSDRFSAERPKGSFSTLEIQRTEQGDSAMYLCSSSFSGVESEAFFGQGTRLTVV.